This TCR beta chain appears in the sequencing data of a study of T cells in Graves' hyperthyroidism and ophthalmopathy (dated by TCRdb to the late 2010s). Background for the entire study: Peripheral blood was sampled at the time of initial diagnosis, prior to any treatment. A discovery cohort of about a hundred patients, 43 with Graves' ophthalmopathy and approximately 57 with stable Graves' hyperthyroidism, was used to find distinguishing TCR V-J signatures. An independent validation cohort of 18 to 20 hyperthyroidism patients and approximately 16 patients who later progressed to ophthalmopathy tested prospective prediction of ophthalmopathy. For training and testing, the 95 to 100 patients in the discovery cohort were randomly divided in a 7:3 ratio. Thyroid tissue and blood T-cell repertoires from roughly 6 Graves' hyperthyroidism patients were also compared in the study. Once sampling was done, hyperthyroidism patients were given methimazole at a starting dose of 30 mg daily, whereas ophthalmopathy patients were given high-dose intravenous methylprednisolone. According to the paper, TCR Vbeta CDR3 sequencing was carried out on 135 peripheral blood samples, which came from some 41 ophthalmopathy, some 73 hyperthyroidism and roughly 17 progressor patients.

The TCR beta CDR3 regions were amplified from the RNA transcripts. The TCR CDR3 was subjected to a first round of RT-PCR using the HTBI primer set and the Qiagen OneStep RT-PCR kit. Libraries were constructed in a second round of multiplex PCR, after which size selection and purification were carried out. The libraries were sequenced on an Illumina HiSeq2000 using paired-end 100 bp reads. From the authors' description of their analysis: SOAPnuke was used to process the raw data, throwing out any read that contained adapters or uncalled bases, had a mean Phred below 15, or lacked an exact constant-primer or identifier match. High-quality paired reads were merged using COPE v1.2.5, and each unique nucleotide sequence was defined as a clonotype. Clonotypes were aligned to IMGT TRBV, TRBD and TRBJ reference segments using MiTCR v1.1. The analysis was restricted to V-J combinations with a frequency above 0.0001, which together covered 99.2% of the repertoires. The TCS score was defined as F50 (clonal expansion) divided by E x V (chaos), with BLOSUM62-based TCRdist calculated between CDR3 peptides within each V-J. Welch's t-statistics and random forest reduced around 520 V-J features to about 12, which were used in a naive Bayes classifier (R e1071). Using fastp at Q25 and MiXCR, TCRdb reprocessed the public reads and kept productive beta chains. Each entry merges the rows of one CDR3 protein and shows their most common DNA and genes. These V and J calls originate from TCRdb's pipeline instead of the authors' own analysis. For this sample there are some 600,000 distinct CDR3 sequences; around 13% appear just once. The ten largest clonotypes hold 5% to 7% of the sample.

The hyperthyroidism patients were between 18 and 65 years old and newly diagnosed, with a disease duration of less than 2 months. Patients with uncontrolled infections, other autoimmune diseases, pregnancy or lactation were excluded. Clinical symptoms, serum thyroxine and TRAb, thyroid ultrasound, and orbital computed tomography formed the basis for the diagnoses. Blood from progressor patients was collected at the time of first diagnosis with hyperthyroidism, before any ophthalmopathy symptoms had appeared. PBMCs were isolated from about 9.1 ml of fresh peripheral blood by Ficoll-Paque density gradient centrifugation. Patients classed as progressors first received a Graves' hyperthyroidism diagnosis and then went on to develop ophthalmopathy during follow-up. Total RNA was extracted with Trizol reagent, and quality was checked on an Agilent 2100 Bioanalyzer. This clonotype was seen many times. No antigen is known for it. Base qualities were left out, and no much larger clone turns up one base away.

According to the germline V gene (reference sequence), CDR1 reads LNHDA and CDR2 reads SQIVND. Between the V and J ends, shortened by 3 bases and 0 bases respectively, the junction contains 14 bases. The CDR3 covers 17 residues, taking in both the cysteine and the phenylalanine. The DNA shown is the 51-base CDR3, in frame from base 1. Paper-wide results and their limitations: In validation, the model predicted progression to ophthalmopathy a median of around 6.5 months before onset, with approximately 68% sensitivity and just under 75% specificity. Sample size was not statistically predetermined, and blinding of investigators to group allocation was not performed. In cross-validation, a model built on a 13 V-J signature told ophthalmopathy apart from stable hyperthyroidism with under 90% sensitivity and approximately 81% specificity, and in testing the same model reached 80%/75%. Most expanded thyroid clonotypes (frequency above 0.001) were also detected in blood, a finding suggesting that blood repertoires may reflect thyroid immune responses.

Here the chain combines TRBV19 and TRBJ2-2; the D gene is perhaps TRBD1, from 6 matching bases. Sequenced: blood. This TCR derives from a woman younger than 45 with Graves' hyperthyroidism that later progressed to Graves' ophthalmopathy. The bases are TGTGCCAGTAGTATCCCCAGGGGCTTAACGAACACCGGGGAGCTGTTTTTT. This yields the protein CASSIPRGLTNTGELFF.